The entry below gives a single TCR beta chain sequence along with its context. The antigen is undetermined. CDR1 and CDR2 from the germline V gene are KGHDR and SFDVKD. V was trimmed by 4 bases and J by 4 bases, leaving 10 bases between them. This CDR3 has 13 residues. Genomic DNA acted as the template from which TCR beta VDJ combination and CDR3 sequence profiling were carried out. TCRdb reprocessed the reads via MiXCR and lists one record per CDR3 protein. Of 95,000 to 150,000 distinct CDR3 sequences in the sample, approximately 40% were seen once. Sequenced patients had shown CD8+CD57+ cell expansion by flow cytometry. Sampling of blood occurred while the patients had still received no therapy. The sample is drawn from a study of CD8+CD57+ T cells in acquired aplastic anemia. Across the whole study: Sorted CD4+ plus CD8+ cells gave DNA averaging roughly 3.5 ug. Study-level results: Both patients and controls carried the same twenty-nine CD8+ CDR3 sequences.

Sequencing was done on a sample of sorted CD4+, CD8+, or CD8+CD57+ T cells (not recorded which) from PBMCs. The clonotype originates from a human donor with aplastic anemia. The rearrangement uses TRBV24-1 and TRBJ2-7; D gene ambiguous. CDR3: CATSDSSGYEQYF. The CDR3 DNA reads TGTGCCACCAGTGACTCCAGTGGTTACGAGCAGTACTTC.